Presented here are 9 T cell receptor beta chains from one specimen sequenced in a study of cytotoxic CD8 clonotypes in ibrutinib-treated CLL. Data came from immunoSEQ multiplex PCR; TCRdb stores just in-frame clones and leaves some out. The sample consists of more than 85,000 clones, approximately 71% of them appearing once. Specimen: PBMCs, collected after 24 months of ibrutinib treatment. The receptors stem from a human donor with chronic lymphocytic leukemia.

The J gene is TRBJ2-1, the V gene TRBV5-1, with a weak D call TRBD2 (5 bases). V was trimmed by 0 bases and J by 0 bases, leaving 7 bases between them. Germline CDR1 is SGHRS and CDR2 is YFSETQ. The CDR3 length is 15 residues. This CDR3 reads CASSLGSGSYNEQFF. CDR3 in DNA: TGCGCCAGCAGCTTGGGGAGCGGCTCCTACAATGAGCAGTTCTTC.

V usage is TRBV18 and J usage is TRBJ2-7; D remains ambiguous. Trimming stripped 10 bases from V and 3 bases from J, with 13 bases between. Per the germline V gene, CDR1 is KGHSH and CDR2 is LQKENI. There are 12 residues in the CDR3. CDR3 in DNA: TGTGCCACCGCAAGGTTGGGCTACGAGCAGTACTTC. Translation gives CATARLGYEQYF.

By proportion, this clone is medium-sized (0.01 to 0.1%). This rearrangement joins TRBV7-9 to TRBJ2-1, with D possibly TRBD1 on 6 matching bases. The CDR3 consists of 15 residues. The V and J ends lost 5 bases and 0 bases respectively, with 11 bases between them. Germline CDR1 is SEHNR and CDR2 is FQNEAQ (reference sequence). The CDR3 reads CASSRDTSSYNEQFF. Here the CDR3 DNA reads TGTGCCAGCAGCCGGGACACCAGCTCCTACAATGAGCAGTTCTTC. Looking up the rest from reference TRBV7-9 and TRBJ2-1 gives the full variable domain: DTGVSQNPRHKITKRGQNVTFRCDPISEHNRLYWYRQTLGQGPEFLTYFQNEAQLEKSRLLSDRFSAERPKGSFSTLEIQRTEQGDSAMYLCASSRDTSSYNEQFFGPGTRLTVL.

The chain carries TRBV5-1 and TRBJ1-3; D remains unclear. Germline V gene sequence: CDR1 SGHRS, CDR2 YFSETQ. Trimming shortened V by 4 bases and J by 0 bases, and 8 bases separated the two germline ends. There are 14 residues in the CDR3. CDR3: CASSHSDSGNTIYF. CDR3 coding DNA: TGCGCCAGCAGCCACTCGGACTCTGGAAACACCATATATTTT.

In DNA form, the CDR3 reads TGTGCCATTAAGAGGGACAGAGCCGACGAGCAGTACTTC. Translated: CAIKRDRADEQYF. The chain has TRBV10-3 and TRBJ2-7; TRBD1 aligns across 7 bases. There are 13 residues in the CDR3. J was trimmed by 5 bases and V by 9 bases; bases with no gene match: 10. Germline V CDR1 and CDR2: ENHRY, SYGVKD.

This clone was counted a few times. This sequence joins TRBV4-3 and TRBJ1-2; D ambiguous. CDR1 is LGHNA and CDR2 is YSLEER in the germline V gene. The CDR3 has 16 residues. Trimming left V 0 bases short and J 4 bases short, with 15 bases between. The CDR3 loop reads CASSQDQLTPIYGYTF. The CDR3 bases are TGCGCCAGCAGCCAAGATCAGCTGACCCCCATCTATGGCTACACCTTC.

This clone was seen a few times. This rearrangement joins TRBV2 to TRBJ2-2; D remains ambiguous. CDR3 length: 12 residues. Germline CDR1 SNHLY, CDR2 FYNNEI. V lost 1 base to trimming and J lost 6 bases, with 3 bases between them. Here the CDR3 DNA reads TGTGCCAGCAGTGAAGTCCCCGGGGAGCTGTTTTTT. Translating gives CASSEVPGELFF.

The chain is built from TRBV19 and TRBJ1-2; tentatively, D is TRBD1 (5 bases). Between the trimmed V and J ends, which lost 5 bases and 3 bases, there was a span of 13 bases. The CDR3 has 14 residues. The germline V gene has CDR1 LNHDA and CDR2 SQIVND (reference sequence). CDR3 loop: CASSLLGQDYGYTF. In nucleotides, the CDR3 is TGTGCCAGTAGTCTCCTCGGACAAGACTATGGCTACACCTTC.

The chain joins TRBV5-1 to TRBJ1-6; D is possibly TRBD1 (6 bases). Trimming took off 4 bases at V and 0 bases at J, with 17 bases between the two ends. This CDR3 is built from 18 residues. Germline CDR1 reads SGHRS; CDR2 reads YFSETQ. The CDR3 loop is CASSAQGGPSSYNSPLHF. In nucleotides, the CDR3 is TGCGCCAGCAGCGCGCAAGGGGGTCCGAGCTCCTATAATTCACCCCTCCACTTT.